The entry below gives a single TCR beta chain sequence along with its context. Data came from immunoSEQ multiplex PCR; TCRdb stores just in-frame clones and leaves some out. Found here are about 310,000 clones, around 86% of them singletons; the top ten hold 1%. The data derive from a study of blood T cell repertoires in COVID-19. This CDR3 region has 14 residues. The V gene end was trimmed by 4 bases and the J gene end by 2 bases; junction bases not matched to a gene: 5. Germline loops: CDR1 SEHNR, CDR2 FQNEAQ (reference sequence). Sequencing was carried out using peripheral blood. The sequence was collected from a man over 45 with active or convalescent COVID-19. The chain is built from TRBV7-9 and TRBJ2-7; 7 bases are shared with TRBD1. CDR3 sequence: CASSSSGQTYEQYF. The DNA of the CDR3 is TGTGCCAGCAGCTCCTCGGGACAGACCTACGAGCAGTACTTC. Together with reference TRBV7-9 and TRBJ2-7, the CDR3 gives the full variable domain: DTGVSQNPRHKITKRGQNVTFRCDPISEHNRLYWYRQTLGQGPEFLTYFQNEAQLEKSRLLSDRFSAERPKGSFSTLEIQRTEQGDSAMYLCASSSSGQTYEQYFGPGTRLTVT.